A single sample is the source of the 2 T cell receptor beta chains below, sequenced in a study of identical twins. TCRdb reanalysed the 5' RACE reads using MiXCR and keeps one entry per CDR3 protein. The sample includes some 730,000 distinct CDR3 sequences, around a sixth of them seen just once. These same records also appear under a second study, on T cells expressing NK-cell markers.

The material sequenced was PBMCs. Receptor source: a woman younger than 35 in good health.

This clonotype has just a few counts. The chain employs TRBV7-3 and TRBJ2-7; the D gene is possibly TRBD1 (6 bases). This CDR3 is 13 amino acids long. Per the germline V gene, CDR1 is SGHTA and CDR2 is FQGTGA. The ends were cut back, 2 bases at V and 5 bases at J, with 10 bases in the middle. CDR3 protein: CASSLDRLHEQYF. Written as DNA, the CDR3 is TGTGCCAGCAGCTTAGACAGGCTCCACGAGCAGTACTTC.

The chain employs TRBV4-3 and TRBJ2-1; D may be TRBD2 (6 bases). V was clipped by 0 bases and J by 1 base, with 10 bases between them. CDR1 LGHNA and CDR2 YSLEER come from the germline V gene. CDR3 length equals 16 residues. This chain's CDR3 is CASSQEPGGSYNEQFF. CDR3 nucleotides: TGCGCCAGCAGCCAAGAACCCGGGGGATCCTACAATGAGCAGTTCTTC.